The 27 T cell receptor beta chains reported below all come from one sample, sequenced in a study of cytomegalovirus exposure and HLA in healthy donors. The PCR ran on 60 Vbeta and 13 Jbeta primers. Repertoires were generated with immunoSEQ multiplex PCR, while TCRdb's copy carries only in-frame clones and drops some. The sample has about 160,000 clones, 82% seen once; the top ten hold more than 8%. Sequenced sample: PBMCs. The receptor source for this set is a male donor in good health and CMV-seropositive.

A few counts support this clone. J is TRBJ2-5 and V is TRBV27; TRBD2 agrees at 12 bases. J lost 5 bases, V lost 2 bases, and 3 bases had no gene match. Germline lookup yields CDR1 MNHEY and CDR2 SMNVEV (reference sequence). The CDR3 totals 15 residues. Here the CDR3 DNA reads TGTGCCAGCAGTTTACTAGCGGGGGGGCAGGAGACCCAGTACTTC. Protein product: CASSLLAGGQETQYF.

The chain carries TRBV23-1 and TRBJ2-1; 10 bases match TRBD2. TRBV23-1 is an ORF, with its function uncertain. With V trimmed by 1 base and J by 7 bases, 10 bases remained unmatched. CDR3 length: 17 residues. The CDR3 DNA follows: TGCGCCAGCAGTCAATGTGAGCGGGAGGGCGGTGAAAATGAGCAGTTCTTC. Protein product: CASSQCEREGGENEQFF.

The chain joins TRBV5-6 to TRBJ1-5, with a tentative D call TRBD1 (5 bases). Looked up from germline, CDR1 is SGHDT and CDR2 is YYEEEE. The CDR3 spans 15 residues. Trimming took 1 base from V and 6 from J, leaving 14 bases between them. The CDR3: CASSLRAGEGQPQHF. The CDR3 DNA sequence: TGTGCCAGCAGCTTGAGGGCGGGGGAGGGTCAGCCCCAGCATTTT. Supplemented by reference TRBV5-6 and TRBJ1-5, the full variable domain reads DAGVTQSPTHLIKTRGQQVTLRCSPKSGHDTVSWYQQALGQGPQFIFQYYEEEERQRGNFPDRFSGHQFPNYSSELNVNALLLGDSALYLCASSLRAGEGQPQHFGDGTRLSIL.

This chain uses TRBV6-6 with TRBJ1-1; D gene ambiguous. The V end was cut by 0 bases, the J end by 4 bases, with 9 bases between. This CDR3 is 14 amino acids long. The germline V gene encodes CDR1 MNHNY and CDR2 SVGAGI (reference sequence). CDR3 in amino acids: CASSYSRYRTEAFF. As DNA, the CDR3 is TGTGCCAGCAGTTACTCGAGGTATCGCACTGAAGCTTTCTTT.

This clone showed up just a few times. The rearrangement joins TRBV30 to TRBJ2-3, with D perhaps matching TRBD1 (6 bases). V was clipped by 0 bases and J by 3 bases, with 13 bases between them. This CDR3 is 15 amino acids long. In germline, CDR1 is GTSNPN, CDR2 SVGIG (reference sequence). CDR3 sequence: CAWSVGGRGTDTQYF. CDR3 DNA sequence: TGTGCCTGGAGTGTAGGAGGCAGGGGTACAGATACGCAGTATTTT. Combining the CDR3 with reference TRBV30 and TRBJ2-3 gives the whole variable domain SQTIHQWPATLVQPVGSPLSLECTVEGTSNPNLYWYRQAAGRGLQLLFYSVGIGQISSEVPQNLSASRPQDRQFILSSKKLLLSDSGFYLCAWSVGGRGTDTQYFGPGTRLTVL.

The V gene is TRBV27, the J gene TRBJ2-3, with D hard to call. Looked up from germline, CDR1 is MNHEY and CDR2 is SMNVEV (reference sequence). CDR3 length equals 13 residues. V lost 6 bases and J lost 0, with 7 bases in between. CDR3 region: CASSFSSTDTQYF. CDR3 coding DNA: TGTGCCAGCAGCTTCAGTAGCACAGATACGCAGTATTTT.

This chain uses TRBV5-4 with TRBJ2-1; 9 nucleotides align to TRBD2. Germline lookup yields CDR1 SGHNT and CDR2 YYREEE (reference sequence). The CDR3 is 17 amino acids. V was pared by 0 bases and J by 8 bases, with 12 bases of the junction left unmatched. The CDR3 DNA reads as TGTGCCAGCAGCTTGGCCACGCTAGCGGGGCGGGGCTATGAGCAGTTCTTC. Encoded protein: CASSLATLAGRGYEQFF.

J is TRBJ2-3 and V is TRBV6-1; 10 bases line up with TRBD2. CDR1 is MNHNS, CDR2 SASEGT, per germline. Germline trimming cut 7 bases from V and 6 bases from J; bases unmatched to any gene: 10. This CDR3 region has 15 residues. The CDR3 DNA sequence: TGTGCCAGCACCTTGGGACTAGCGCTGGGGGATACGCAGTATTTT. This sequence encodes CASTLGLALGDTQYF.

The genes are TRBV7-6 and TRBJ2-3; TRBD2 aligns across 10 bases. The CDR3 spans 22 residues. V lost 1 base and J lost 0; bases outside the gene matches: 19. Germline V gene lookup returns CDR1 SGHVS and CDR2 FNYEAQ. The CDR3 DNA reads TGTGCCAGCAGCTTAGTTTCTCCAAGCGGGAGGGCCAGATCCACTAGCACAGATACGCAGTATTTT. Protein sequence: CASSLVSPSGRARSTSTDTQYF.

Here the CDR3 reads CASSLGGTGQGSNEQYF. For the CDR3, the DNA is TGTGCCAGCAGCTTAGGCGGCACGGGACAGGGGTCTAACGAGCAGTACTTC. This chain links TRBV11-3 with TRBJ2-7; 10 nucleotides match TRBD1. Germline V gene sequence: CDR1 SGHNT, CDR2 YENEEA. The junction had 11 bases not matched to a gene; V was cut back by 1 base and J by 5 bases. The CDR3 sequence is 17 residues long.

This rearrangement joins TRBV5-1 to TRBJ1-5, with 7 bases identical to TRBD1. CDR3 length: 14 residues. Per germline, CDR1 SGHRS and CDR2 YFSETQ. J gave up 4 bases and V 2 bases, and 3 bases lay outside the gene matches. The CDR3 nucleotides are TGCGCCAGCAGCTTTGGACAGGCGAATCAGCCCCAGCATTTT. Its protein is CASSFGQANQPQHF.

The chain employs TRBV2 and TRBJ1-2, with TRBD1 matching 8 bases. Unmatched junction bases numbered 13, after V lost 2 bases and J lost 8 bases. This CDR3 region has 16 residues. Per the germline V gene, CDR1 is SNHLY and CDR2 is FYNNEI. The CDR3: CASSEKLVGTGGGYTF. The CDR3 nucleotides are TGTGCCAGCAGTGAAAAATTAGTTGGCACAGGGGGAGGCTACACCTTC.

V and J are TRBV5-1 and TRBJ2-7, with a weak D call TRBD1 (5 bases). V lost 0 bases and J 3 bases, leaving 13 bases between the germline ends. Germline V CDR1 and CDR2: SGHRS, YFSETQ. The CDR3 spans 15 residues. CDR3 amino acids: CASSLDWGANYEQYF. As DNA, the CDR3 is TGCGCCAGCAGCTTGGACTGGGGCGCAAACTACGAGCAGTACTTC.

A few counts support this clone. The CDR3 DNA is TGTGCCAGCAGTTTATTAGCCGGCCGGGGAAAGTACTTC. Its translation is CASSLLAGRGKYF. The chain carries TRBV27 and TRBJ2-7; possible D gene TRBD2, 5 bases. Germline V CDR1 and CDR2: MNHEY, SMNVEV (reference sequence). The CDR3 length is 13 residues. V lost 1 base and J 11 bases, leaving 15 bases between the germline ends.

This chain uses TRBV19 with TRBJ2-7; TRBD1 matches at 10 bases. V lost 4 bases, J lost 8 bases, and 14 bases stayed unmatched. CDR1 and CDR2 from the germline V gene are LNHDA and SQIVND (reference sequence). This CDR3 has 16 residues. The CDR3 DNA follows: TGTGCCAGTAGTACCTCCCGGGGGACAGGGGCTCTCCAGCAGTACTTC. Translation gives CASSTSRGTGALQQYF.

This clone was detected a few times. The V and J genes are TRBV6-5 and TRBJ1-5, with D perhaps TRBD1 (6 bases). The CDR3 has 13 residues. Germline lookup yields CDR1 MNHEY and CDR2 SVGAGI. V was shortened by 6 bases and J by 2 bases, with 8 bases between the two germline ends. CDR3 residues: CASRWTGNQPQHF. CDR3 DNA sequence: TGTGCCAGCAGATGGACAGGCAATCAGCCCCAGCATTTT.

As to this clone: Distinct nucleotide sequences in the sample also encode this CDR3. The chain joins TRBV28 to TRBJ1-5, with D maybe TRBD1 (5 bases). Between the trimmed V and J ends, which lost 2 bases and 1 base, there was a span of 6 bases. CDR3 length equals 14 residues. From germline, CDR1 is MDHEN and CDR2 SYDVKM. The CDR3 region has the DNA TGTGCCAGCAGTTTAGGGGGGAGCAATCAGCCCCAGCATTTT. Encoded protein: CASSLGGSNQPQHF.

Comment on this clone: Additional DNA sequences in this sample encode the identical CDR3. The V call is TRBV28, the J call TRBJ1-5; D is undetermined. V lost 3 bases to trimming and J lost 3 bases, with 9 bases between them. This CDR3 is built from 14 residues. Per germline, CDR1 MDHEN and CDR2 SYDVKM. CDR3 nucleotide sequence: TGTGCCAGCAGTTTGTCGGGGATCAATCAGCCCCAGCATTTT. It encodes CASSLSGINQPQHF.

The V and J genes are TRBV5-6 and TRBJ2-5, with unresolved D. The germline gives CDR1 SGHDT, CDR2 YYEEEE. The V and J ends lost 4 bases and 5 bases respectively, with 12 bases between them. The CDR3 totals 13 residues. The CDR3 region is CASSTRQKETQYF. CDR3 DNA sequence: TGTGCCAGCAGCACCCGCCAGAAGGAGACCCAGTACTTC.

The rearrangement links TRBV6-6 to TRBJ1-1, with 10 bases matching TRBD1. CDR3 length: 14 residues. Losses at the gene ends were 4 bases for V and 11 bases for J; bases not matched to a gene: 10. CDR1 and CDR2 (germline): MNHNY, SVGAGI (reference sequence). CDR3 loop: CASSSDTWDRGAFF. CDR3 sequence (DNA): TGTGCCAGCAGTTCCGATACGTGGGACAGGGGCGCTTTCTTT.

The CDR3 here is CASRQGNYNTGELFF. The DNA of the CDR3 is TGTGCCAGCAGACAGGGGAACTATAACACCGGGGAGCTGTTTTTT. The J gene is TRBJ2-2, the V gene TRBV13, with 7 positions matching TRBD1. Per the germline V gene, CDR1 is PRHDT and CDR2 is FYEKMQ (reference sequence). The CDR3 length is 15 residues. V shed 6 bases and J 2 bases; nucleotides not matched to a gene: 6.

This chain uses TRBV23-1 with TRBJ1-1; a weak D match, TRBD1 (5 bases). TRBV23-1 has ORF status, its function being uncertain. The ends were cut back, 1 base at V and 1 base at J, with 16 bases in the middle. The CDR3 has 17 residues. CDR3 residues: CASSQYLRQGGNTEAFF. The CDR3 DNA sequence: TGCGCCAGCAGTCAATACCTCCGGCAGGGAGGGAACACTGAAGCTTTCTTT.

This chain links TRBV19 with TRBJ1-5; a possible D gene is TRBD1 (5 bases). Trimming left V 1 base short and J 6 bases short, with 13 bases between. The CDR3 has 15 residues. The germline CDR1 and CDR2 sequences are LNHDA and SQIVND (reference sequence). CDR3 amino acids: CASSIGGRNTQPQHF. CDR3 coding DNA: TGTGCCAGTAGTATAGGGGGCAGAAATACTCAGCCCCAGCATTTT.

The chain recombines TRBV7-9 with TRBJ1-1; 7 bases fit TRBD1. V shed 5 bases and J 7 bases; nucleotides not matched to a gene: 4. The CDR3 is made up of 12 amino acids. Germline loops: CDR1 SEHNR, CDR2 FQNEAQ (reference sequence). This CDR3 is CASSPDRDEAFF. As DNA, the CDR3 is TGTGCCAGCAGCCCCGACAGGGATGAAGCTTTCTTT.

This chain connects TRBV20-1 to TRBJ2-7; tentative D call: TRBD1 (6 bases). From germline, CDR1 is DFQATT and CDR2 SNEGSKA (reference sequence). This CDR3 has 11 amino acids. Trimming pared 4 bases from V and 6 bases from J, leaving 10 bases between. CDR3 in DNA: TGCAGTGCTAACAGGGTACGCGAGCAGTACTTC. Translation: CSANRVREQYF.

DNA of the CDR3: TGTGCCACCAGCAGAGATCAGGTGGATACGCAGTATTTT. Translation: CATSRDQVDTQYF. The chain recombines TRBV15 with TRBJ2-3; the D is unclear. CDR3 length: 13 amino acids. V dropped 0 bases and J dropped 6 bases, with 7 bases sitting between them. Germline lookup yields CDR1 LNHNV and CDR2 YYDKDF (reference sequence).

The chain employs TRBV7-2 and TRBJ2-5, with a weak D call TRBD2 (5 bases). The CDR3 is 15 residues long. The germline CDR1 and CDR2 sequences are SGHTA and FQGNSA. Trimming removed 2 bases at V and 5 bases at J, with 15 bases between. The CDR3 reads CASSLRGPLGETQYF. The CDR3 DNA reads TGTGCCAGCAGCTTACGGGGTCCTCTTGGGGAGACCCAGTACTTC. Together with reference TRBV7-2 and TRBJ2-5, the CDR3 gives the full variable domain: GAGVSQSPSNKVTEKGKDVELRCDPISGHTALYWYRQSLGQGLEFLIYFQGNSAPDKSGLPSDRFSAERTGGSVSTLTIQRTQQEDSAVYLCASSLRGPLGETQYFGPGTRLLVL.